This TCR beta chain came from a study of cytomegalovirus exposure and HLA in healthy donors (dated by TCRdb to 2017 to 2019). Regarding the research as a whole: In an earlier analysis of several hundred of the donors, roughly 300 Gb of sequence data and about 110 million unique TCR beta sequences from roughly 180 million T cells were reported. About 300 gigabases of sequencing data and around 80 million unique TCR sequences made up an early release that covered several hundred HLA-typed donors. Of the roughly 410 genotyped donors, 81% were placed in the genetic ancestry cluster associated with self-reported Caucasian donors. The study was designed to test whether signatures of past pathogen exposure could be identified by cataloging public T cell receptors. The T cell repertoires of under 700 subjects were profiled by immunosequencing and related to cytomegalovirus serostatus. Besides the first cohort of 500 to 700 subjects, a separate validation cohort made up of 120 different subjects was used. The study combined high-throughput TCR immunosequencing, statistical association of individual TCRs with disease status, and machine learning to predict cytomegalovirus infection status. To study patterns of TCR occurrence, a later analysis re-analyzed previously published TCR beta repertoires from under 750 donors and added high-resolution HLA genotyping. In the later analysis, no new phenotypic data were used to find candidate immune exposures; instead, reliance was placed on TCR beta sequences and their occurrence across donors. To decide whether each TCR beta V gene segment behaved as functional or pseudogenic, an earlier analysis of fewer than 750 of the donors relied on high-throughput TCR beta sequencing. Donor age, sex, ethnicity and CMV serostatus were collected together with the repertoire data. Genome-wide SNP genotypes for about 65% of the roughly 670 donors were used in a later genetic analysis, which treated that subset as a discovery cohort. All discovery cohort repertoires had been generated on a single sequencing platform. Both class I and class II loci were covered by HLA typing, at four-digit resolution. Typing coverage varied by locus: 629-630 donors for A, B, C, DRB1 and DQB1; about 520 for DQA1; 606 for DPA1; 450 to 480 for DPB1. Five DR-DQ haplotypes were treated as single units for association and clustering because of strong linkage in the cohort. Across some 400 genotyped donors of the cohort, an average of approximately 200,000 unique TCR beta nucleotide sequences per donor were sequenced, and around 20% of those sequences were non-productive.

For CDR1 and CDR2, the germline V gene (reference sequence) lists SSHAT and FNYEAQ. The CDR3 covers 15 residues, taking in both the cysteine and the phenylalanine. Only the CDR3 DNA is retained, 45 bases long and in frame from the first base. Libraries were constructed by the immunoSEQ multiplex PCR assay. For the multiplex PCR, a mixture combining 60 forward primers for TCR Vbeta segments and 13 reverse primers for TCR Jbeta segments was used. Amplification of the CDR3 region of rearranged TCR beta genes was performed with a multiplex PCR assay on genomic DNA. Amplified TCR beta libraries were sequenced as 87-base-pair reads on the Illumina HiSeq System. Concerning the study's data processing: A later analysis counted approximately 76 million unique TCR beta chains across the approximately 700 repertoires, and around 9.9 million of these chains were shared by at least two donors. Raw reads were error-corrected and collapsed into unique sequences by a nearest-neighbor algorithm in which closely related sequences were merged to remove PCR and sequencing errors. Alignment of CDR3 sequences to IMGT reference sequences was used to assign V, D and J gene segments. Each retained sequence needed at least a six-nucleotide match to both a V gene segment and a J gene segment. Rearrangements were called productive when the CDR3 lacked stop codons and stayed in frame with V and J; all others were non-productive. CDR3 was defined by IMGT convention, running from the second conserved V-encoded cysteine to the conserved J-encoded phenylalanine. The earlier analysis of fewer than 700 of the donors excluded sequences that lacked an unambiguous match to a single V gene segment. In an earlier analysis of some 590 of the donors, V segments were called functional above 56.7% productive rearrangements and were called segregating when the between-donor standard deviation exceeded 5%. A statistical classification framework was built for diagnosing cytomegalovirus status from the catalog of TCR beta chain sequences. A later analysis assigned V and J genes by comparing TCR nucleotide sequences with IMGT/GENE-DB human TR gene sequences. In a later analysis, CDR3 sequences and most-parsimonious VDJ recombination scenarios were assigned using the TCRdist pipeline. A later analysis defined each TCR beta chain by its CDR3 amino acid sequence plus V-gene family, and excluded reads lacking a unique V-gene family. A later analysis removed roughly 590 highly shared, low-generation-probability nucleotide sequences to deal with suspected cross-contamination and a sequencing artifact. In a later analysis, a clonal expansion index for each public chain was calculated from normalized within-repertoire ranks of inferred template counts. In a later analysis, generation probabilities were computed with a VDJ recombination model fitted to out-of-frame rearrangements, and the resulting probabilities were checked against IGoR. Hypergeometric tests were used in a later analysis to score TCR-TCR, TCR-HLA and TCR-CMV co-occurrence, with a repertoire-size bias correction applied to the TCR pairs. In a later analysis, false discovery rates were estimated by permuting HLA or CMV assignments 20 times. In a later analysis, co-occurring TCRs were grouped using DBSCAN, and TCRdist sequence similarity was added for clustering within HLA-allele-positive subsets. Repertoires with fewer than 30,000 or more than 120,000 public chains were left out of co-occurrence clustering, as were five repertoires with anomalous nucleotide sharing. What TCRdb holds here is the immuneACCESS table cut down to in-frame rearrangements. Part of the clones is not present; checked against another copy, under half of the missing clones reflect an unresolved V gene, and the others are unexplained. V, J and clone size reflect that table, while D and trimming were determined from the DNA. This sample holds 150,000 to 200,000 clones; approximately 84% were observed only once. Around 4.8% of the sample is in the top ten clones.

Beyond this particular receptor, the publication reports: A later analysis associated about 17,000 TCR beta sequences with specific HLA alleles at a false discovery rate of 0.05. A later analysis found that most CMV-associated TCR beta chains appeared HLA-restricted, with HLA associations seemingly driven largely by CMV exposure. Presence/absence analyses assumed roughly uniform sequencing depth across donors, an assumption that may not hold. Compared with the roughly 600-donor mean, donors in an Asian-associated ancestry cluster had fewer N-insertions in productive TCRs, according to a later genetic analysis. In a later analysis, HLA-associated TCR beta chains were found to be more clonally expanded and to have lower generation probabilities than equally common non-associated chains. It was suggested by the authors that the approach could potentially be generalized to other disease states and immunological phenotypes. Most TCR sequences were seen in very few donors, while some public TCRs were found in many individuals. A later analysis reported that several top co-occurrence clusters appeared linked to parvovirus B19, influenza, CMV and Epstein-Barr virus. The sequencing pipeline was judged likely to have produced a cluster of highly shared sequence variants as a technical artifact. In an earlier analysis of approximately 590 of the donors, most TCR beta V segments appeared in productive rearrangements about 90% or about 30% of the time, broadly matching IMGT annotations. The 87-base-pair reads could not distinguish some IMGT-functional V segments, including TRBV6-2 and TRBV6-3, so those segments were excluded. In vitro tests confirmed that a few of the cytomegalovirus-associated TCR beta chains recognize cytomegalovirus antigens. According to a later analysis, TCR association rates differed among HLA loci, with DRB1 alleles showing the most associated TCRs and HLA-C alleles showing the fewest. Because HLA typing was missing for some donors at each locus, association tests included only the typed subset. In a later genetic analysis, a missense DCLRE1C variant was associated with V-gene and J-gene trimming of TCR beta chains, and the association was replicated in an independent cohort. CMV serostatus was the only immune exposure information available for the cohort. In this cohort, only TCR beta chains were sequenced, and detectable features were limited by the absence of alpha or paired-chain data. A further reported finding was that TCR beta sequences accurately predicted the HLA-A and HLA-B alleles for most subjects in the first cohort. The classifier was reported to diagnose cytomegalovirus status with high specificity and sensitivity in both the original and validation cohorts. Assigning TCR associations to individual alleles was difficult when HLA alleles, especially DR and DQ, strongly co-occurred. Linkage disequilibrium might explain the correlated functional status among segregating V segments, but an unknown experimental factor could not be excluded. Over 15 rarely observed V segments, including chromosome 9 orphons, were excluded from the earlier analysis of about 610 of the donors because counts were too low. A total of about 180 TCR beta chains were listed by the study as associated with cytomegalovirus.

Comment on this clone: What antigen it recognizes has not been identified. One end of the junction does not line up with germline, which may come from a read error.

The cohort comprised some 730 healthy bone marrow donors. At the time of sampling, all cohort members were nominally healthy, though unrecorded immune exposures were likely present. The donor tested CMV seropositive, placing the donor among the roughly 300 seropositive members of the cohort. A peripheral blood sample was collected from each donor, and TCR beta sequencing was performed on peripheral blood mononuclear cells. Genomic DNA was extracted from the blood cell samples with the Qiagen DNeasy Blood Extraction Kit. The sequence was obtained from a girl between 10 and 17 years old in good health and CMV-seropositive. The sample comprised PBMCs. The V and J segments used are TRBV7-7 and TRBJ1-5, and perhaps TRBD1 as D gene, on 5 matching bases. The CDR3 region: CASSLSRVIGQPQHF. The nucleotides are TGTGCTAGCAGCTTATCCAGGGTGATAGGGCAGCCCCAGCATTTT. Supplemented by the reference TRBV7-7 and TRBJ1-5 proteins around the CDR3, the complete variable domain is GAGVSQSPRYKVTKRGQDVTLRCDPISSHATLYWYQQALGQGPEFLTYFNYEAQPDKSGLPSDRFSAERPEGSISTLTIQRTEQRDSAMYRCASSLSRVIGQPQHFGDGTRLSIL.